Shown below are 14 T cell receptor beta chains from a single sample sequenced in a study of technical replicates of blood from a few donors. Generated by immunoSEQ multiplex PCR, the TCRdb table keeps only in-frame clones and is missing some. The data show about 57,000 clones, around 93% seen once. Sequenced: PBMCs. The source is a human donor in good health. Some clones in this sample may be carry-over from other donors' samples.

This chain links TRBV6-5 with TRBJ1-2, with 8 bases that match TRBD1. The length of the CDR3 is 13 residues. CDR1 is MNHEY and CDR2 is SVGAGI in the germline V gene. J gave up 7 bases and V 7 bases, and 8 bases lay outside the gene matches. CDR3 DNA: TGTGCCAGCAAACGGACAGGGAGTGGTGGCTACACCTTC. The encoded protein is CASKRTGSGGYTF.

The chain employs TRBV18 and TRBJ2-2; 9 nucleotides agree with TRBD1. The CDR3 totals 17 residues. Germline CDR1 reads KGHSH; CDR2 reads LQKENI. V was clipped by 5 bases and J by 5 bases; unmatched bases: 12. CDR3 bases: TGTGCCAGCTCATCACAACAGACAGGGGGGTTGACCGGGGAGCTGTTTTTT. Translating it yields CASSSQQTGGLTGELFF.

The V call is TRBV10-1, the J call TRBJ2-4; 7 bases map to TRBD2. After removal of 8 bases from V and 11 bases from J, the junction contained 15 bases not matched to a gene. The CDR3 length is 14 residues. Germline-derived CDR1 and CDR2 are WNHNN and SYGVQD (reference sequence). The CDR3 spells CASLVGGSRGVQYF. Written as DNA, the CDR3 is TGCGCCAGCCTTGTCGGCGGGAGCCGTGGGGTTCAGTACTTC.

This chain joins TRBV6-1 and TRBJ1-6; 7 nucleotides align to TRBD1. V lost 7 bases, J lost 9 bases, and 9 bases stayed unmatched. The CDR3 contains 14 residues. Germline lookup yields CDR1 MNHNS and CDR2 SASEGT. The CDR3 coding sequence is TGTGCCAGCACTGGGACAGTAAAGGGTTCACCCCTCCACTTT. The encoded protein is CASTGTVKGSPLHF.

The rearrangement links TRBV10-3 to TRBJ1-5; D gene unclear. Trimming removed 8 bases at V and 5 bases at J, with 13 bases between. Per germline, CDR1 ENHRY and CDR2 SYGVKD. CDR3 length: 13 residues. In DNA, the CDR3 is TGTGCCATCCCGGGTCCCGACGATCAGCCCCAGCATTTT. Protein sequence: CAIPGPDDQPQHF.

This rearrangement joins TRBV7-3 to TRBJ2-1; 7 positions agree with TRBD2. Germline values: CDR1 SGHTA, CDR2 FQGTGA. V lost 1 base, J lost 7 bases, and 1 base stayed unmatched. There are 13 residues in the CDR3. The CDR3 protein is CASSLRGGNEQFF. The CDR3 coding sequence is TGTGCCAGCAGCTTAAGGGGGGGGAATGAGCAGTTCTTC.

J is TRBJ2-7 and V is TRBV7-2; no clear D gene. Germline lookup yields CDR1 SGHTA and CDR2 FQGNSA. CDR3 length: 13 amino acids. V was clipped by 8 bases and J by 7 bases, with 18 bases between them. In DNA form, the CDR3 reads TGTGCCAGCGCTATGCTCTCAAGGCGGGAGCAGTACTTC. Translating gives CASAMLSRREQYF. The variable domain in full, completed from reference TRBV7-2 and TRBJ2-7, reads GAGVSQSPSNKVTEKGKDVELRCDPISGHTALYWYRQSLGQGLEFLIYFQGNSAPDKSGLPSDRFSAERTGGSVSTLTIQRTQQEDSAVYLCASAMLSRREQYFGPGTRLTVT.

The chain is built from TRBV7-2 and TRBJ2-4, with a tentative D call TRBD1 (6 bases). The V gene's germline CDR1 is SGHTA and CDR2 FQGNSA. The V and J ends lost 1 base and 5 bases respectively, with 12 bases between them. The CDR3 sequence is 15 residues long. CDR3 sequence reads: CASSLGGRWENIQYF. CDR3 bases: TGTGCCAGCAGCTTAGGGGGGCGATGGGAAAACATTCAGTACTTC. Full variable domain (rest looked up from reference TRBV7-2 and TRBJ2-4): GAGVSQSPSNKVTEKGKDVELRCDPISGHTALYWYRQSLGQGLEFLIYFQGNSAPDKSGLPSDRFSAERTGGSVSTLTIQRTQQEDSAVYLCASSLGGRWENIQYFGAGTRLSVL.

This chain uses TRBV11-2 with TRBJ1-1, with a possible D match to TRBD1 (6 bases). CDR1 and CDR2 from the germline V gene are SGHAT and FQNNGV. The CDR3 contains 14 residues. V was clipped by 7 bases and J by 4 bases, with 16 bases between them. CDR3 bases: TGTGCCAGCAACCGAGGGGGTGTAGTCACTGAAGCTTTCTTT. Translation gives CASNRGGVVTEAFF.

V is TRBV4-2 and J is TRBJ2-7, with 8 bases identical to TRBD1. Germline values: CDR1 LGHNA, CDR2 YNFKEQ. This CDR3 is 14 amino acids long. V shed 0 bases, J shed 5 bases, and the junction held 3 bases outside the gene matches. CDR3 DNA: TGTGCCAGCAGCCAAGAGGACAGGGTTGACGAGCAGTACTTC. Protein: CASSQEDRVDEQYF.

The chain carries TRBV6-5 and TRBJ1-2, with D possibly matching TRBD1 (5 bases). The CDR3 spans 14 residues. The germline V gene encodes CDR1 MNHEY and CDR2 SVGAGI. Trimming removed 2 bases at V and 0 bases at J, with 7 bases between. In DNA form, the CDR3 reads TGTGCCAGCAGTTACGACAGTTCTAACTATGGCTACACCTTC. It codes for CASSYDSSNYGYTF.

CDR3 in amino acids: CSAKAGGRSNTGELFF. CDR3 coding DNA: TGCAGCGCTAAAGCGGGCGGGAGGTCGAACACCGGGGAGCTGTTTTTT. V gene TRBV29-1 combines with J gene TRBJ2-2; 8 nucleotides match TRBD2. Germline V gene data show CDR1 as SQVTM and CDR2 as ANQGSEA. The CDR3 totals 16 residues. V lost 7 bases and J lost 0; bases outside the gene matches: 10.

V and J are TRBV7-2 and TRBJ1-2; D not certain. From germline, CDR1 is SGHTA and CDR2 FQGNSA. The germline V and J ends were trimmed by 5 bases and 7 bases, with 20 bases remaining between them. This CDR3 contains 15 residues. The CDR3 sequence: CASSLHPGQGGGYTF. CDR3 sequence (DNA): TGTGCCAGCAGCCTCCACCCCGGCCAAGGCGGTGGCTACACCTTC.

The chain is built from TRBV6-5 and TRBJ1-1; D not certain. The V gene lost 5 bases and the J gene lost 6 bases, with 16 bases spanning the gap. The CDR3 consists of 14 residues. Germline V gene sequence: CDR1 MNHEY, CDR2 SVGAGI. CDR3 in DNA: TGTGCCAGCAGTCCTGACCGGGTATTCTCTGAAGCTTTCTTT. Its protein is CASSPDRVFSEAFF.